This TCR beta chain was captured by sequencing in a study of OX40 agonist ivuxolimab in advanced cancers. Study as a whole: Three partial responders included one hepatocellular carcinoma patient and two cutaneous melanoma patients.

Study-wide results and caveats: Individuals who were partial responders at 0.1-3.0 mg/kg had clonal expansion that ranked among the lowest.

A remark on this clone: Its antigen remains unidentified.

The CDR3 runs 16 residues. The germline CDR1 and CDR2 sequences are MNHEY and SVGAGI. V was clipped by 2 bases and J by 4 bases; unmatched bases: 8. The data were produced by immunoSEQ multiplex PCR, yet TCRdb's version contains in-frame clones alone and is incomplete. There are tens of thousands of clones in the sample; around 90% occur only once, and approximately 6% lies in the top ten. The material was CD4+ or CD8+ T cells sorted from blood, obtained in a trial of the OX40 agonist ivuxolimab. The chain links TRBV6-5 to TRBJ2-7; 10 nucleotides match TRBD2. This clonotype was obtained from an adult with an advanced solid tumor such as melanoma, head and neck, liver or kidney cancer. The CDR3 DNA sequence: TGTGCCAGCAGTTACACAGGGACTAGCGAGGGGTACGAGCAGTACTTC. It translates to CASSYTGTSEGYEQYF.